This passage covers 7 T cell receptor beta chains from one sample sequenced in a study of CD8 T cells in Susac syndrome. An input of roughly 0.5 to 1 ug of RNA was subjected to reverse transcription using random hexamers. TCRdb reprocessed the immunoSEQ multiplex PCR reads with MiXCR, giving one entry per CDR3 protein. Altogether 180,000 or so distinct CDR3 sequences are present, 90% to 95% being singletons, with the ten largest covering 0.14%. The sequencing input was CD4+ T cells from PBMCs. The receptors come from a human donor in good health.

The CDR3, as DNA: TGTGCCAGCAGTTTGGACAGGGGGTTTCATGGCTACACCTTC. This codes for CASSLDRGFHGYTF. The chain is built from TRBV27 and TRBJ1-2, with TRBD1 matching over 10 bases. The J segment lost 6 bases and the V segment lost 3 bases, leaving 4 bases of the junction unmatched. This CDR3 comprises 14 residues. The germline CDR1 and CDR2 sequences are MNHEY and SMNVEV (reference sequence).

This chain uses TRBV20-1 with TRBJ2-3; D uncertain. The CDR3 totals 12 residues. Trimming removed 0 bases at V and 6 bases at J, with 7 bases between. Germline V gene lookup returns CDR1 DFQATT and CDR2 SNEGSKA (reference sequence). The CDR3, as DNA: TGCAGTGCTAGAGATCTTGGGGATACGCAGTATTTT. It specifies CSARDLGDTQYF.

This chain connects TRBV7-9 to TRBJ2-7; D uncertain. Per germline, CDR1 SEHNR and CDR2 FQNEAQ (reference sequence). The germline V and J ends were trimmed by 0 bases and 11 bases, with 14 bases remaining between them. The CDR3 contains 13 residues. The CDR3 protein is CASSLAHSPSEYF. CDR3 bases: TGTGCCAGCAGCTTAGCGCATTCGCCAAGCGAGTACTTC.

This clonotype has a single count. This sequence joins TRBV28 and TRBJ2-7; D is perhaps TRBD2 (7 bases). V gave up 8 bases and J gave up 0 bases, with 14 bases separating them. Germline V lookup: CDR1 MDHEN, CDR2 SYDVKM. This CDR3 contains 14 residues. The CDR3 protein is CASGGGSTSYEQYF. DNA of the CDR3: TGTGCCAGCGGGGGGGGCAGCACCTCCTACGAGCAGTACTTC.

The CDR3 sequence: CATSRDYSGYTF. The CDR3 DNA reads as TGTGCCACCAGCAGAGATTATAGTGGCTACACCTTC. The V and J genes are TRBV15 and TRBJ1-2; no clear D gene. Looked up from germline, CDR1 is LNHNV and CDR2 is YYDKDF (reference sequence). The CDR3 consists of 12 residues. Trimming pared 0 bases from V and 7 bases from J, leaving 6 bases between.

CDR3 residues: CASRVDYTGTQYF. The DNA for the CDR3 is TGTGCCAGCAGGGTGGACTACACAGGGACCCAGTACTTC. The chain carries TRBV12-3 or TRBV12-4 and TRBJ2-5; D is perhaps TRBD2 (6 bases). V was clipped by 6 bases and J by 7 bases, with 15 bases between them. This CDR3 has 13 residues.

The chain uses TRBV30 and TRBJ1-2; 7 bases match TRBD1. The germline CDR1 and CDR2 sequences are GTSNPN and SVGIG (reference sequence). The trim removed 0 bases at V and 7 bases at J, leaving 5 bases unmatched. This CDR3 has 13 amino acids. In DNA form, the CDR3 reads TGTGCCTGGAGTGTACGACAGGGCTCTGGCTACACCTTC. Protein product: CAWSVRQGSGYTF. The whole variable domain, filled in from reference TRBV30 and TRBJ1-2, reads SQTIHQWPATLVQPVGSPLSLECTVEGTSNPNLYWYRQAAGRGLQLLFYSVGIGQISSEVPQNLSASRPQDRQFILSSKKLLLSDSGFYLCAWSVRQGSGYTFGSGTRLTVV.